The table lists the clone carrying this T cell receptor beta chain with a count of one. Different DNA sequences within this sample yield the same CDR3. The record originates from a study of blood T cell repertoires in COVID-19. Clones were sequenced by immunoSEQ multiplex PCR, and TCRdb holds only the in-frame ones, with some missing. The repertoire holds roughly 200,000 clones, with around 83% as singletons. The germline CDR1 and CDR2 sequences are SGHDN and FVKESK. With 0 bases removed from V and 4 bases from J, the gap between germline ends came to 6 bases. The CDR3 runs to 13 residues. This receptor was identified in a woman in her 50s with COVID-19, enrolled during active disease. V is TRBV14 and J is TRBJ1-2; D is uncertain. Material for sequencing was peripheral blood. CDR3 coding DNA: TGTGCCAGCAGCCAAGATCTATTCTATGGCTACACCTTC. Encoded protein: CASSQDLFYGYTF.